This T cell receptor (beta chain) was sequenced for a study of T cells in Graves' hyperthyroidism and ophthalmopathy. From RNA transcripts, TCR beta CDR3 regions were amplified. Researchers ran a first-round RT-PCR on the TCR CDR3 using the HTBI primer set. TCRdb independently ran MiXCR on the multiplex PCR reads; one entry per CDR3 protein. The sample has roughly 300,000 distinct CDR3 sequences, 20% to 25% seen once. At least ten counts were recorded for this clonotype. V lost 2 bases to trimming and J lost 4 bases, with 5 bases between them. This CDR3 is 12 amino acids long. CDR1 and CDR2 from the germline V gene are SGHAT and FQNNGV.

The V gene is TRBV11-2, the J gene TRBJ1-1; D is uncertain. Sample: blood. The sequence came from a middle-aged man with Graves' hyperthyroidism that later progressed to Graves' ophthalmopathy. This CDR3 is CASSLRATEAFF. The CDR3 DNA reads TGTGCCAGCAGCTTACGGGCCACTGAAGCTTTCTTT.